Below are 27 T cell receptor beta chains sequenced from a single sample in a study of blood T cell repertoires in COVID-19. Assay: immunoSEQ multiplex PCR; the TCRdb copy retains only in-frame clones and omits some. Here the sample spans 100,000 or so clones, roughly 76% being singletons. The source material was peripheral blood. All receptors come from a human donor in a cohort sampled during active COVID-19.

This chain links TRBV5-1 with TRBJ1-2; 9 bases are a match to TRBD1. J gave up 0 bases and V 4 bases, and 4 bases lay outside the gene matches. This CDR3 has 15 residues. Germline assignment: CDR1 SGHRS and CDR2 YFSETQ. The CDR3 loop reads CASSPGQGANYGYTF. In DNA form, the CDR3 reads TGCGCCAGCAGCCCGGGACAGGGAGCTAACTATGGCTACACCTTC.

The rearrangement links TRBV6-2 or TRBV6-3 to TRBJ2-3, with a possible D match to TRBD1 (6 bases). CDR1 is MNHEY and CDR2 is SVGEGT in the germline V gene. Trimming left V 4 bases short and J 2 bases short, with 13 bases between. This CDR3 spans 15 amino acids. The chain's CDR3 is CASSSPRGSTDTQYF. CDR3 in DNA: TGTGCCAGCAGTTCTCCTAGGGGGTCCACAGATACGCAGTATTTT.

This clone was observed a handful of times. In DNA form, the CDR3 reads TGTGCCAGCAGCCCCAATCGAGTTTACGAGCAGTACTTC. This codes for CASSPNRVYEQYF. The chain links TRBV3-1 (or the pseudogene TRBV3-2) to TRBJ2-7; D gene unclear. Trimming took 4 bases from V and 4 from J, leaving 11 bases between them. Per germline, CDR1 LGHDT and CDR2 YNNKEL (reference sequence). The CDR3 consists of 13 residues.

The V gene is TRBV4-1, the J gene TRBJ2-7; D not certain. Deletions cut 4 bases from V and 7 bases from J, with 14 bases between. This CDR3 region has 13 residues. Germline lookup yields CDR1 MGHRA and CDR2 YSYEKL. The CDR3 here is CASSPSIAREQYF. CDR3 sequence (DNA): TGCGCCAGCAGCCCCTCGATAGCTCGGGAGCAGTACTTC.

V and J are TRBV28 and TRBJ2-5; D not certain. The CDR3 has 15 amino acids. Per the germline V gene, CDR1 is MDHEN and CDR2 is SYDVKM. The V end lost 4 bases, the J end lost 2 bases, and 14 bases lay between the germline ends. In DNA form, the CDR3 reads TGTGCCAGCAGTTCGATCGTCGTCGGTCAAGAGACCCAGTACTTC. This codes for CASSSIVVGQETQYF.

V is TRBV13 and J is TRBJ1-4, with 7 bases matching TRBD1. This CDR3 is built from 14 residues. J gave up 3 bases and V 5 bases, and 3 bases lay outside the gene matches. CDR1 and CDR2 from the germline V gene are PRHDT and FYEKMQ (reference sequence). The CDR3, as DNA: TGTGCCAGCAGCAAGACAGGGTCTAATGAAAAACTGTTTTTT. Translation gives CASSKTGSNEKLFF.

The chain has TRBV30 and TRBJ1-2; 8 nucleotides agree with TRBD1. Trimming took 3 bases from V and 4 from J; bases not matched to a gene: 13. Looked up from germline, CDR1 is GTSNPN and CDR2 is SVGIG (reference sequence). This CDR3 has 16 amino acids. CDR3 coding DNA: TGTGCCTGGAGGGCCCCGCCGGGACAGGTATCCTATGGCTACACCTTC. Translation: CAWRAPPGQVSYGYTF.

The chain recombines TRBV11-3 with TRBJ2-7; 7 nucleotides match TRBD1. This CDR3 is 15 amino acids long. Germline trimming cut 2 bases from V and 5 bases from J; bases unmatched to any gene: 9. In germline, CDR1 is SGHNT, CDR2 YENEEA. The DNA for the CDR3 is TGTGCCAGCAGCTTAAACCCGACAGGGCCCCACGAGCAGTACTTC. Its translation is CASSLNPTGPHEQYF.

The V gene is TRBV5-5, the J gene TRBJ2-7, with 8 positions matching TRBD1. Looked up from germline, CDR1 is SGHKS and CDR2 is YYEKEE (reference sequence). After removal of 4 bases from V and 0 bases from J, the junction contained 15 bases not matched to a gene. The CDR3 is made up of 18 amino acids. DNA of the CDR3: TGTGCCAGCAGCCCCATCCAGGGGTGGACAGGGAGCTCCTACGAGCAGTACTTC. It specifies CASSPIQGWTGSSYEQYF.

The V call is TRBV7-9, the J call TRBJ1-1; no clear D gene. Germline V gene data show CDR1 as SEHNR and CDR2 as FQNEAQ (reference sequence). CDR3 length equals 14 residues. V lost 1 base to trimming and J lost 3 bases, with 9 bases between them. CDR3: CASSLVSGDTEAFF. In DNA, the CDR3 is TGTGCCAGCAGCTTAGTGTCAGGTGACACTGAAGCTTTCTTT. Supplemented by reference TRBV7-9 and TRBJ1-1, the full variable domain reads DTGVSQNPRHKITKRGQNVTFRCDPISEHNRLYWYRQTLGQGPEFLTYFQNEAQLEKSRLLSDRFSAERPKGSFSTLEIQRTEQGDSAMYLCASSLVSGDTEAFFGQGTRLTVV.

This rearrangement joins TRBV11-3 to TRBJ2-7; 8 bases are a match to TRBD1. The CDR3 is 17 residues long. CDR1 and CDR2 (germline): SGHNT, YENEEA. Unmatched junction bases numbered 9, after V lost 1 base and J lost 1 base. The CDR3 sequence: CASSLGRTGPKSYEQYF. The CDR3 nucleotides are TGTGCCAGCAGCTTAGGGAGGACAGGGCCTAAATCCTACGAGCAGTACTTC.

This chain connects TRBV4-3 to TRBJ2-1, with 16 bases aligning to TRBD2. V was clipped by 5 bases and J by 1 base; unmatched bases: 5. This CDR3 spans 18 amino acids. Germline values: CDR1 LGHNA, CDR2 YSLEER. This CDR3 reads CASSKGTSGRGSYNEQFF. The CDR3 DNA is TGCGCCAGCAGCAAGGGGACTAGCGGGAGGGGGTCCTACAATGAGCAGTTCTTC.

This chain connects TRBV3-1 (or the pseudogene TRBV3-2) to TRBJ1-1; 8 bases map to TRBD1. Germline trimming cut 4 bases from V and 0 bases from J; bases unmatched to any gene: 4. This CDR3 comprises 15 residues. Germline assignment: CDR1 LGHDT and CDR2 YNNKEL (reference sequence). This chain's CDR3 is CASSPDRVMNTEAFF. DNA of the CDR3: TGTGCCAGCAGCCCGGACAGGGTGATGAACACTGAAGCTTTCTTT.

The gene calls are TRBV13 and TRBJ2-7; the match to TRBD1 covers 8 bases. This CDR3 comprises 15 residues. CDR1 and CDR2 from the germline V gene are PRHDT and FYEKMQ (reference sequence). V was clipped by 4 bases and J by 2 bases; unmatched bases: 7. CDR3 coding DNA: TGTGCCAGCAGCTCTCAACAGGGGGGTACCTACGAGCAGTACTTC. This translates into CASSSQQGGTYEQYF.

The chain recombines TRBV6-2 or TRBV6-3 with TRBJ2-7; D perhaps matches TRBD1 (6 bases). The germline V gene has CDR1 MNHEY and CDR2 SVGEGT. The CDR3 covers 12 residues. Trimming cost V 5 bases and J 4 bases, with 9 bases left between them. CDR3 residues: CASSIQGYEQYF. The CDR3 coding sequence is TGTGCCAGCAGTATACAGGGTTACGAGCAGTACTTC.

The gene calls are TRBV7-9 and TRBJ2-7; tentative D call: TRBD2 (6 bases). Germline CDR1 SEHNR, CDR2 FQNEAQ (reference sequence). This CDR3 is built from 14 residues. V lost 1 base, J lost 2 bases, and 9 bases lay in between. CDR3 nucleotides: TGTGCCAGCAGCTTAGGCGGGATCGCCTACGAGCAGTACTTC. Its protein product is CASSLGGIAYEQYF.

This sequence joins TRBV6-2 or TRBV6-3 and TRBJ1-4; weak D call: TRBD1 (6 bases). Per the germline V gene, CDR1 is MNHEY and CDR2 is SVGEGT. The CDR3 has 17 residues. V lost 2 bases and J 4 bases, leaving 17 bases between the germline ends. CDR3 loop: CASSYRPSTGSNEKLFF. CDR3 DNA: TGTGCCAGCAGTTACCGCCCGTCAACAGGGAGTAATGAAAAACTGTTTTTT.

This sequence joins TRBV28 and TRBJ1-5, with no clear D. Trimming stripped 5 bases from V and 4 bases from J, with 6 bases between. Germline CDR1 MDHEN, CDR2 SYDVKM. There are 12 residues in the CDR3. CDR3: CASSAGNQPQHF. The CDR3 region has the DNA TGTGCCAGCAGTGCGGGGAATCAGCCCCAGCATTTT.

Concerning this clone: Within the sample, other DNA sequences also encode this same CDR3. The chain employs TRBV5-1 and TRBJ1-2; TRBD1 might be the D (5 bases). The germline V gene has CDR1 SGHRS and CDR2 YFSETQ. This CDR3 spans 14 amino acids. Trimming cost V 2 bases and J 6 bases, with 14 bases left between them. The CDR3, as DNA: TGCGCCAGCAGCTTAGTCCAGGGAAGTGATGGCTACACCTTC. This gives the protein CASSLVQGSDGYTF.

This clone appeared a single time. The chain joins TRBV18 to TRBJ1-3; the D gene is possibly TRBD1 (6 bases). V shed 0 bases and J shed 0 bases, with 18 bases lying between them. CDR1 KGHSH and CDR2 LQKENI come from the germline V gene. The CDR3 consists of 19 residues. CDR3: CASSPPKQGHTFSGNTIYF. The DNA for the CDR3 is TGTGCCAGCTCACCACCGAAGCAGGGGCATACTTTCTCTGGAAACACCATATATTTT.

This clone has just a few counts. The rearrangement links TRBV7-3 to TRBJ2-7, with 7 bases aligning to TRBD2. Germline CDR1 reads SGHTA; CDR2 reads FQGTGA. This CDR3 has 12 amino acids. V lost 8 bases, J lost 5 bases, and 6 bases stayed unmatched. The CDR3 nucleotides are TGTGCCAGCTCTGGTCGGGGGGACGAGCAGTACTTC. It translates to CASSGRGDEQYF.

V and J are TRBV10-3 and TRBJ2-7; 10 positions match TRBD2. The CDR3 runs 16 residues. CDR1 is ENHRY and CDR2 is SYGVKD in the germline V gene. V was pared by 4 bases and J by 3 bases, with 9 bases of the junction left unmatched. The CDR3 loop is CAISVVSGGGYYEQYF. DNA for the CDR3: TGTGCCATCAGTGTAGTCAGCGGGGGGGGTTACTACGAGCAGTACTTC.

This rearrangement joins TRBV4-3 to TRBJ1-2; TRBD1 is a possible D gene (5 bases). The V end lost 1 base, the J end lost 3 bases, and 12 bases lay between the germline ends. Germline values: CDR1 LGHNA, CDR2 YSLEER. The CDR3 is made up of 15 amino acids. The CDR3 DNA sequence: TGCGCCAGCAGCCAAGGCGACAGAAGGGACTATGGCTACACCTTC. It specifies CASSQGDRRDYGYTF.

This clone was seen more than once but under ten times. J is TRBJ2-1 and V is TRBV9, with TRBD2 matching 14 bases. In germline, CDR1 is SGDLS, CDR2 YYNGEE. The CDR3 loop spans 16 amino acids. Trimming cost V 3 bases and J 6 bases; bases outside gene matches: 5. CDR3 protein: CASSGGLAGGVNEQFF. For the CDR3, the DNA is TGTGCCAGCAGCGGAGGACTAGCGGGAGGCGTCAATGAGCAGTTCTTC.

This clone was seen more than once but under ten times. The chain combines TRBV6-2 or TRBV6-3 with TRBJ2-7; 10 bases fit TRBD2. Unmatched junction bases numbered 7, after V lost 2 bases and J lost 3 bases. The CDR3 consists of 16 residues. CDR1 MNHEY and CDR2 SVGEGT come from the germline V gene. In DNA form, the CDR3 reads TGTGCCAGCAGTTACCCGACCGGGACTAGCGACTACGAGCAGTACTTC. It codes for CASSYPTGTSDYEQYF.

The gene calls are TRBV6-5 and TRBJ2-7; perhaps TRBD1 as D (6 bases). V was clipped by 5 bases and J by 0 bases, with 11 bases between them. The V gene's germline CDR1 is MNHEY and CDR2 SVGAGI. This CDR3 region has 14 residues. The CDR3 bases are TGTGCCAGCAGTCCCCGACAGGACTCCTACGAGCAGTACTTC. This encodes CASSPRQDSYEQYF.

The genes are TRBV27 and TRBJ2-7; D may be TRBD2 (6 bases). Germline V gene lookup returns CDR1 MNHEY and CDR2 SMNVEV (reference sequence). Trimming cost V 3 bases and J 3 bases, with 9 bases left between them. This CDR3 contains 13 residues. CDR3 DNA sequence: TGTGCCAGCAGTTTCCCCGGGGGCTACGAGCAGTACTTC. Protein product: CASSFPGGYEQYF.